The 27 T cell receptor beta chains presented below share a single source sample, sequenced in a study of T cells in Graves' hyperthyroidism and ophthalmopathy. It was RNA transcripts that yielded the amplified TCR beta CDR3 regions. HTBI primers drove first-round RT-PCR of the TCR CDR3. TCRdb analysed the multiplex PCR reads with MiXCR anew, one entry per CDR3 protein. The sample records about 620,000 distinct CDR3 sequences, roughly 17% being singletons. Source material: blood. Every receptor here comes from a woman younger than 45 with Graves' hyperthyroidism.

This clonotype was seen many times. V is TRBV30 and J is TRBJ1-1; D ambiguous. Trimming cost V 3 bases and J 4 bases, with 15 bases left between them. CDR1 GTSNPN and CDR2 SVGIG come from the germline V gene (reference sequence). The CDR3 spans 14 residues. CDR3 DNA: TGTGCCTGGAGAAAAGACGGGATTTTCACTGAAGCTTTCTTT. Amino acids: CAWRKDGIFTEAFF.

This clonotype was detected only a few times. The chain uses TRBV3-1 and TRBJ2-3; D is uncertain. This CDR3 is 14 amino acids long. Looked up from germline, CDR1 is LGHDT and CDR2 is YNNKEL (reference sequence). V was clipped by 4 bases and J by 3 bases, with 11 bases between them. CDR3 DNA sequence: TGTGCCAGCAGCCGGTCACCGGGTACAGATACGCAGTATTTT. This codes for CASSRSPGTDTQYF.

A word on this clonotype: Possible read error: a much larger clone is one base away. The CDR3 region has the DNA TGCAGTGCTACCCGACAGCCGAACACCTACGAGCAGTACTTC. Amino acids: CSATRQPNTYEQYF. The chain combines TRBV20-1 with TRBJ2-7; a possible D gene is TRBD1 (5 bases). There are 14 residues in the CDR3. Trimming removed 4 bases at V and 2 bases at J, with 15 bases between. Per the germline V gene, CDR1 is DFQATT and CDR2 is SNEGSKA (reference sequence).

This clonotype was recorded many times. The chain employs TRBV28 and TRBJ1-6; D uncertain. The germline V gene encodes CDR1 MDHEN and CDR2 SYDVKM. Trimming removed 4 bases at V and 2 bases at J, with 0 bases between. This CDR3 region has 12 residues. CDR3 sequence (DNA): TGTGCCAGCAGTTCCTATAATTCACCCCTCCACTTT. It specifies CASSSYNSPLHF.

This clonotype has at least ten counts. The chain's CDR3 is CASSGLQTYEQYF. CDR3 DNA: TGTGCCAGCAGTGGACTTCAAACCTACGAGCAGTACTTC. The chain carries TRBV3-1 and TRBJ2-7, with TRBD2 as a possible D gene (5 bases). V was shortened by 6 bases and J by 2 bases, with 11 bases between the two germline ends. Germline CDR1 LGHDT, CDR2 YNNKEL (reference sequence). This CDR3 is 13 amino acids long.

The table lists this clonotype with many counts. The chain couples TRBV6-2 or TRBV6-3 to TRBJ2-5; 7 bases fit TRBD1. J lost 5 bases, V lost 3 bases, and 6 bases had no gene match. CDR3 length equals 14 residues. Germline V gene lookup returns CDR1 MNHEY and CDR2 SVGEGT. DNA for the CDR3: TGTGCCAGCAGTTATACCGACAGGGTCGAGACCCAGTACTTC. Residues: CASSYTDRVETQYF.

The chain uses TRBV7-2 and TRBJ2-4, with TRBD2 matching over 8 bases. J lost 0 bases, V lost 6 bases, and 7 bases had no gene match. Germline V gives CDR1 SGHTA, CDR2 FQGNSA. The length of the CDR3 is 16 residues. The CDR3 DNA is TGTGCCAGCAGTTACGTGCTAGCGGGAGCCAAAAACATTCAGTACTTC. This gives the protein CASSYVLAGAKNIQYF. Full variable domain (remainder filled in from reference TRBV7-2 and TRBJ2-4): GAGVSQSPSNKVTEKGKDVELRCDPISGHTALYWYRQSLGQGLEFLIYFQGNSAPDKSGLPSDRFSAERTGGSVSTLTIQRTQQEDSAVYLCASSYVLAGAKNIQYFGAGTRLSVL.

The J gene is TRBJ1-5, the V gene TRBV7-2; 7 positions match TRBD1. With V trimmed by 4 bases and J by 2 bases, 20 bases remained unmatched. The CDR3 loop spans 20 amino acids. Germline V gene lookup returns CDR1 SGHTA and CDR2 FQGNSA. CDR3 in amino acids: CASSSNSRDRAPVGNQPQHF. The CDR3 DNA follows: TGTGCCAGCAGCTCAAACAGCCGCGACAGGGCTCCGGTTGGCAATCAGCCCCAGCATTTT.

To note about this clonotype: This CDR3 is missing its conserved last phenylalanine or tryptophan, likely due to a read error. The chain uses TRBV5-1 and TRBJ2-7, with a weak D call TRBD2 (7 bases). Germline V gives CDR1 SGHRS, CDR2 YFSETQ. This CDR3 region has 15 residues. V lost 2 bases to trimming and J lost 0 bases, with 12 bases between them. CDR3 bases: TGCGCCAGCAGCTTAAGGGGGGGGTCCTCCTACGAGCAGTACCTC. Protein sequence: CASSLRGGSSYEQYL.

The chain recombines TRBV7-3 with TRBJ2-7; weak D call: TRBD1 (6 bases). CDR3 size: 15 residues. V dropped 6 bases and J dropped 4 bases, with 19 bases sitting between them. Germline loops: CDR1 SGHTA, CDR2 FQGTGA. This CDR3 reads CASSQGPRGIYEQYF. Here the CDR3 DNA reads TGTGCCAGCAGTCAAGGACCCAGGGGTATTTACGAGCAGTACTTC.

This clonotype came up many times. The V gene is TRBV20-1, the J gene TRBJ2-7; no firm D call. CDR1 is DFQATT and CDR2 is SNEGSKA in the germline V gene (reference sequence). Deletions cut 3 bases from V and 3 bases from J, with 15 bases between. The CDR3 extends over 14 amino acids. The CDR3 coding sequence is TGCAGTGCTAGTATGTCCCAAGGGATCTACGAGCAGTACTTC. Translating gives CSASMSQGIYEQYF.

The rearrangement joins TRBV6-2 or TRBV6-3 to TRBJ2-7; no clear D. With 5 bases removed from V and 3 bases from J, the gap between germline ends came to 17 bases. Looked up from germline, CDR1 is MNHEY and CDR2 is SVGEGT. The CDR3 loop spans 15 amino acids. CDR3 amino acids: CASSTPSTHFYEQYF. CDR3 DNA: TGTGCCAGCAGTACCCCCTCCACCCACTTCTACGAGCAGTACTTC.

This clonotype has ten or more counts. The CDR3 loop is CASKQGQETQYF. The CDR3 nucleotides are TGTGCCAGCAAGCAGGGCCAGGAGACCCAGTACTTC. The V gene is TRBV28, the J gene TRBJ2-5, with D possibly being TRBD1 (5 bases). The CDR3 is 12 residues long. Germline CDR1 is MDHEN and CDR2 is SYDVKM. With 7 bases removed from V and 5 bases from J, the gap between germline ends came to 11 bases.

This clonotype occurred once. This chain joins TRBV10-1 and TRBJ2-7; 7 bases fit TRBD1. Germline CDR1 reads WNHNN; CDR2 reads SYGVQD (reference sequence). J gave up 0 bases and V 3 bases, and 8 bases lay outside the gene matches. CDR3 length equals 16 residues. CDR3 sequence: CASSDPGTAGSYEQYF. The DNA for the CDR3 is TGCGCCAGCAGTGATCCTGGGACAGCCGGCTCCTACGAGCAGTACTTC.

This clonotype was seen more than once but under ten times. Germline is not matched at one junction end, which may reflect a read error. The genes are TRBV6-8 and TRBJ2-1; the D is unclear. The germline V gene has CDR1 MNHGY and CDR2 SAAAGT. This CDR3 region has 16 residues. This CDR3 is CASSTDPFRTYNEQSF. CDR3 sequence (DNA): TGTGCCAGCAGTACGGACCCGTTTAGAACCTACAATGAGCAGTCCTTC.

This clonotype was seen only a few times. This chain's CDR3 is CAISDQASSTDTQYF. CDR3 in DNA: TGTGCCATCAGTGATCAAGCGTCTAGCACAGATACGCAGTATTTT. This rearrangement joins TRBV10-3 to TRBJ2-3, with D hard to call. The CDR3 has 15 residues. V was shortened by 3 bases and J by 0 bases, with 10 bases between the two germline ends. CDR1 ENHRY and CDR2 SYGVKD come from the germline V gene.

This clonotype was detected a few times. V gene TRBV5-1 combines with J gene TRBJ2-2, with a weak D call TRBD1 (6 bases). The CDR3 extends over 15 amino acids. The germline V gene encodes CDR1 SGHRS and CDR2 YFSETQ. The V and J ends lost 3 bases and 2 bases respectively, with 11 bases between them. The CDR3, as DNA: TGCGCCAGCAGCTACGACAGGTTCAACACCGGGGAGCTGTTTTTT. It yields the protein CASSYDRFNTGELFF.

The CDR3 here is CSSWLGRAVGEQFF. The CDR3, as DNA: TGCAGCTCCTGGTTGGGCAGGGCCGTGGGTGAGCAGTTCTTC. This sequence joins TRBV29-1 and TRBJ2-1, with D perhaps matching TRBD1 (5 bases). CDR1 is SQVTM, CDR2 ANQGSEA, per germline. This CDR3 region has 14 residues. With 8 bases removed from V and 9 bases from J, the gap between germline ends came to 23 bases.

V gene TRBV2 combines with J gene TRBJ2-2; TRBD2 aligns across 8 bases. The CDR3 covers 15 residues. Germline loops: CDR1 SNHLY, CDR2 FYNNEI. V was pared by 4 bases and J by 4 bases, with 5 bases of the junction left unmatched. CDR3 nucleotides: TGTGCCAGCAGTGGGGCTAGCGGGCCCACCGGGGAGCTGTTTTTT. Its protein is CASSGASGPTGELFF.

The sample holds many counts of this clonotype. J is TRBJ2-3 and V is TRBV20-1; the match to TRBD2 covers 10 bases. V was clipped by 6 bases and J by 3 bases; unmatched bases: 6. This CDR3 is built from 14 residues. The germline gives CDR1 DFQATT, CDR2 SNEGSKA (reference sequence). DNA for the CDR3: TGCAGTGCCCAGACTAGCGGGCGAACAGATACGCAGTATTTT. Residues: CSAQTSGRTDTQYF.

This clonotype was detected many times. The J gene is TRBJ2-7, the V gene TRBV28, with TRBD2 matching over 10 bases. CDR3 length equals 15 residues. The germline V gene has CDR1 MDHEN and CDR2 SYDVKM. V trimming: 5 bases; J trimming: 3 bases; junction bases outside the gene matches: 7. The CDR3 is CASSPGTSVFYEQYF. As DNA, the CDR3 is TGTGCCAGCAGTCCAGGGACTAGCGTCTTCTACGAGCAGTACTTC.

The chain carries TRBV7-2 and TRBJ2-7, with D possibly matching TRBD2 (6 bases). The CDR3 is 14 residues long. Looked up from germline, CDR1 is SGHTA and CDR2 is FQGNSA. V lost 5 bases, J lost 5 bases, and 16 bases lay in between. The DNA for the CDR3 is TGTGCCAGCAGCCGACCCACGGGGGAGAACGAGCAGTACTTC. The encoded protein is CASSRPTGENEQYF. The entire variable domain, with the rest obtained from reference TRBV7-2 and TRBJ2-7, is as follows: GAGVSQSPSNKVTEKGKDVELRCDPISGHTALYWYRQSLGQGLEFLIYFQGNSAPDKSGLPSDRFSAERTGGSVSTLTIQRTQQEDSAVYLCASSRPTGENEQYFGPGTRLTVT.

This clonotype was detected many times. For the CDR3, the DNA is TGTGCCAGCAGTGAAACTAGCGGCACAGATACGCAGTATTTT. Protein product: CASSETSGTDTQYF. The chain has TRBV2 and TRBJ2-3, with 7 bases aligning to TRBD2. V lost 2 bases to trimming and J lost 1 base; unmatched junction nucleotides: 0. The CDR3 has 14 amino acids. The germline gives CDR1 SNHLY, CDR2 FYNNEI.

At least ten counts were recorded for this clonotype. The chain uses TRBV6-5 and TRBJ1-1, with D maybe TRBD1 (5 bases). Germline values: CDR1 MNHEY, CDR2 SVGAGI. With 3 bases removed from V and 4 bases from J, the gap between germline ends came to 15 bases. The CDR3 has 15 amino acids. The CDR3 region is CASSYLSRVGTEAFF. The CDR3 nucleotides are TGTGCCAGCAGTTATCTCTCCAGGGTGGGCACTGAAGCTTTCTTT.

This clonotype was seen only a few times. V usage is TRBV7-2 and J usage is TRBJ2-7, with 8 bases fitting TRBD1. V gave up 1 base and J gave up 7 bases; unmatched junction bases: 9. The CDR3 has 15 residues. CDR1 and CDR2 (germline): SGHTA, FQGNSA. CDR3 sequence: CASSLERQGAGEQYF. In DNA form, the CDR3 reads TGTGCCAGCAGCTTAGAGAGGCAGGGGGCTGGGGAGCAGTACTTC.

The chain is built from TRBV3-1 and TRBJ2-1, with 9 bases matching TRBD2. The J segment lost 4 bases and the V segment lost 3 bases, leaving 10 bases of the junction unmatched. In germline, CDR1 is LGHDT, CDR2 YNNKEL (reference sequence). The length of the CDR3 is 17 residues. CDR3: CASSHPHGTSRYNEQFF. The CDR3 DNA reads TGTGCCAGCAGCCACCCCCACGGGACTAGCAGATACAATGAGCAGTTCTTC.

This clonotype showed up just a few times. V and J are TRBV20-1 and TRBJ2-2; D not resolved. Trimming shortened V by 1 base and J by 4 bases, and 7 bases separated the two germline ends. This CDR3 comprises 13 residues. CDR1 is DFQATT and CDR2 is SNEGSKA in the germline V gene (reference sequence). CDR3 sequence reads: CSARAKATGELFF. In nucleotides, the CDR3 is TGCAGTGCTAGAGCGAAAGCCACCGGGGAGCTGTTTTTT.